The TCR beta chain under discussion was sequenced for a study of technical replicates of blood from a few donors. Sequenced by immunoSEQ multiplex PCR; TCRdb stores in-frame clones only, minus some. The table shows 80,000 to 95,000 clones, with 92% occurring only once. This CDR3 comprises 19 residues. Trimming left V 5 bases short and J 10 bases short, with 33 bases between. Germline values: CDR1 SGHVS, CDR2 FNYEAQ. Material: T cells isolated from PBMCs. The source is a human donor in good health. The chain links TRBV7-6 to TRBJ1-5; unclear D gene. CDR3 coding DNA: TGTGCCAGCAGCCCCGGCCCCATTAGCCCCGTCATTTCAAGTCAACCCCAGCATTTT. It yields the protein CASSPGPISPVISSQPQHF.